Below, 28 T cell receptor beta chains from the same sample are listed, as sequenced in a study of early T cells in non-severe SARS-CoV-2 infection. Via MiXCR, TCRdb re-called the 5' RACE reads, giving one row per CDR3 protein. The table has roughly 80,000 distinct CDR3 sequences, about a sixth seen once; the top ten hold about 3.1%. Sequenced sample: whole blood. The receptors stem from an adult who was a healthcare worker with PCR-confirmed SARS-CoV-2 infection or an uninfected control (not recorded which).

A few counts support this clonotype. This rearrangement joins TRBV6-5 to TRBJ2-5; 13 nucleotides agree with TRBD2. This CDR3 comprises 16 residues. With V trimmed by 6 bases and J by 4 bases, 8 bases remained unmatched. In germline, CDR1 is MNHEY, CDR2 SVGAGI. In nucleotides, the CDR3 is TGTGCCAGCAGATCGACTAGCGGGGGGATCCGAGAGACCCAGTACTTC. This encodes CASRSTSGGIRETQYF.

This clonotype is categorized as medium-sized. V gene TRBV7-3 combines with J gene TRBJ2-1; 7 positions agree with TRBD1. The ends lost 4 bases at V and 5 bases at J; junction bases unmatched: 5. Germline V gives CDR1 SGHTA, CDR2 FQGTGA. CDR3 length equals 14 residues. The CDR3 nucleotides read TGTGCCAGCAGCTCGACAGGGACCCACAATGAGCAGTTCTTC. Amino acid sequence: CASSSTGTHNEQFF.

Ten or more counts support this clonotype. The chain couples TRBV11-2 to TRBJ1-4; D is perhaps TRBD1 (6 bases). Trimming took off 5 bases at V and 0 bases at J, with 10 bases between the two ends. Germline lookup yields CDR1 SGHAT and CDR2 FQNNGV. This CDR3 is 15 amino acids long. The CDR3 is CASSVTGTTNEKLFF. In DNA, the CDR3 is TGTGCCAGCAGCGTAACAGGGACAACTAATGAAAAACTGTTTTTT.

This clonotype appeared many times. This chain joins TRBV19 and TRBJ1-5; TRBD1 aligns across 11 bases. V lost 6 bases, J lost 6 bases, and 4 bases stayed unmatched. The CDR3 totals 14 residues. The V gene's germline CDR1 is LNHDA and CDR2 SQIVND (reference sequence). This CDR3 is CASRDRGLTQPQHF. CDR3 bases: TGTGCCAGTAGGGACAGGGGGCTGACTCAGCCCCAGCATTTT.

CDR3 sequence: CASSFAGQGGEKLFF. The CDR3 DNA follows: TGTGCCAGCAGCTTCGCGGGACAGGGGGGTGAAAAACTGTTTTTT. V gene TRBV7-9 combines with J gene TRBJ1-4; TRBD1 agrees at 11 bases. V shed 3 bases and J 7 bases; nucleotides not matched to a gene: 4. Per germline, CDR1 SEHNR and CDR2 FQNEAQ (reference sequence). The CDR3 runs to 15 residues.

Ten or more counts support this clonotype. The rearrangement joins TRBV4-2 to TRBJ1-6, with D hard to call. CDR3 length: 12 amino acids. Germline V gene data show CDR1 as LGHNA and CDR2 as YNFKEQ. Trimming shortened V by 5 bases and J by 10 bases, and 9 bases separated the two germline ends. CDR3 in DNA: TGTGCCAGCAGCGATGTGGAGTCACCCCTCCACTTT. Protein sequence: CASSDVESPLHF.

This clonotype was counted ten times or more. The rearrangement links TRBV29-1 to TRBJ1-2; maybe TRBD1 (6 bases). Per germline, CDR1 SQVTM and CDR2 ANQGSEA. The CDR3 has 13 amino acids. The germline V and J ends were trimmed by 1 base and 5 bases, with 11 bases remaining between them. In nucleotides, the CDR3 is TGCAGCGTTGAAGGGAGGACAGAATATGGCTACACCTTC. Protein product: CSVEGRTEYGYTF.

This chain uses TRBV7-9 with TRBJ2-6, with 7 bases lining up with TRBD2. The CDR3 extends over 17 amino acids. The germline V gene encodes CDR1 SEHNR and CDR2 FQNEAQ (reference sequence). Trimming removed 2 bases from V and 1 base from J; junction bases left unmatched: 5. The CDR3 here is CASSLPAGRSGANVLTF. As DNA, the CDR3 is TGTGCCAGCAGCTTACCAGCGGGGAGGTCTGGGGCCAACGTCCTGACTTTC.

The chain recombines TRBV7-8 with TRBJ2-1, with 16 bases identical to TRBD2. In germline, CDR1 is SGHVS, CDR2 FQNEAQ. The CDR3 is made up of 18 amino acids. V shed 7 bases and J 0 bases; nucleotides not matched to a gene: 6. The CDR3 bases are TGTGCCAGCATGGGACTAGCGGGAGGGCAGGGCTCCTACAATGAGCAGTTCTTC. The encoded protein is CASMGLAGGQGSYNEQFF.

This clonotype was counted only a few times. The chain uses TRBV6-1 and TRBJ2-7; 8 bases are a match to TRBD1. With V trimmed by 2 bases and J by 6 bases, 6 bases remained unmatched. This CDR3 comprises 14 residues. Germline V gene sequence: CDR1 MNHNS, CDR2 SASEGT. The CDR3 DNA sequence: TGTGCCAGCAGTGAACTTCAGGGGGCTGGCGAGCAGTACTTC. Translating it yields CASSELQGAGEQYF.

This clonotype was seen a handful of times. V gene TRBV7-9 combines with J gene TRBJ2-2, with D uncertain. V gave up 5 bases and J gave up 3 bases, with 7 bases separating them. Germline loops: CDR1 SEHNR, CDR2 FQNEAQ (reference sequence). The CDR3 length is 13 residues. The CDR3 DNA reads TGTGCCAGCAGCGTTTCTCACACCGGGGAGCTGTTTTTT. Translated, it gives CASSVSHTGELFF.

V and J are TRBV28 and TRBJ1-3, with 8 nucleotides matching TRBD1. CDR1 is MDHEN and CDR2 is SYDVKM in the germline V gene. There are 16 residues in the CDR3. With 2 bases clipped from V and 3 bases from J, the junction kept 6 bases outside the gene matches. CDR3 residues: CASSLTPGGGGNTIYF. The CDR3 region has the DNA TGTGCCAGCAGTTTAACCCCAGGGGGCGGTGGAAACACCATATATTTT.

This clonotype showed up just a few times. V gene TRBV30 combines with J gene TRBJ2-3; D not resolved. V lost 7 bases, J lost 4 bases, and 15 bases lay in between. Germline CDR1 reads GTSNPN; CDR2 reads SVGIG (reference sequence). The CDR3 totals 13 residues. CDR3 region: CASTPTSADTQYF. CDR3 nucleotide sequence: TGTGCCTCCACCCCAACCTCTGCAGATACGCAGTATTTT.

This clonotype was detected many times. The rearrangement uses TRBV30 and TRBJ2-1, with D unclear. The germline gives CDR1 GTSNPN, CDR2 SVGIG (reference sequence). V was pared by 1 base and J by 4 bases, with 5 bases between. The CDR3 runs to 12 residues. The CDR3 coding sequence is TGTGCCTGGAGTGGGGCTTACAATGAGCAGTTCTTC. Its protein is CAWSGAYNEQFF.

Here the CDR3 DNA reads TGTGCCAGCAGTGGGCTCAGAAATTCCTACGAGCAGTACTTC. Translating gives CASSGLRNSYEQYF. The genes are TRBV6-1 and TRBJ2-7, with D hard to call. Germline V lookup: CDR1 MNHNS, CDR2 SASEGT. Trimming pared 4 bases from V and 1 base from J, leaving 11 bases between. The CDR3 runs to 14 residues.

This clonotype turned up a few times. The rearrangement links TRBV24-1 to TRBJ2-5; tentatively, D is TRBD1 or TRBD2 (5 bases each). Germline-derived CDR1 and CDR2 are KGHDR and SFDVKD. The CDR3 is made up of 16 amino acids. With 3 bases removed from V and 2 bases from J, the gap between germline ends came to 15 bases. The CDR3 DNA is TGTGCCACCAGTGATGGGGACCGGACGGGGCAAGAGACCCAGTACTTC. Its translation is CATSDGDRTGQETQYF.

This chain connects TRBV11-2 to TRBJ1-2, with a weak D call TRBD1 (5 bases). Germline V gene data show CDR1 as SGHAT and CDR2 as FQNNGV. With 5 bases removed from V and 5 bases from J, the gap between germline ends came to 21 bases. This CDR3 spans 16 amino acids. The CDR3 DNA follows: TGTGCCAGCAGCCTTCAGGCCATGGGGGAGGAGTATGGCTACACCTTC. Protein sequence: CASSLQAMGEEYGYTF. The complete variable domain, with remaining parts taken from reference TRBV11-2 and TRBJ1-2, reads EAGVAQSPRYKIIEKRQSVAFWCNPISGHATLYWYQQILGQGPKLLIQFQNNGVVDDSQLPKDRFSAERLKGVDSTLKIQPAKLEDSAVYLCASSLQAMGEEYGYTFGSGTRLTVV.

This clonotype has only a few counts. CDR3 bases: TGTGCCAGCAGCGAGGGACAGGGCGTTTTTCAGCCCCAGCATTTT. This translates into CASSEGQGVFQPQHF. V gene TRBV7-2 combines with J gene TRBJ1-5; 9 positions agree with TRBD1. The germline gives CDR1 SGHTA, CDR2 FQGNSA. The CDR3 covers 15 residues. V trimming: 5 bases; J trimming: 6 bases; junction bases outside the gene matches: 8. The entire variable domain, with the rest obtained from reference TRBV7-2 and TRBJ1-5, is as follows: GAGVSQSPSNKVTEKGKDVELRCDPISGHTALYWYRQSLGQGLEFLIYFQGNSAPDKSGLPSDRFSAERTGGSVSTLTIQRTQQEDSAVYLCASSEGQGVFQPQHFGDGTRLSIL.

This clonotype was observed at least ten times. The chain uses TRBV6-5 and TRBJ2-1; D unclear. The V gene's germline CDR1 is MNHEY and CDR2 SVGAGI. The CDR3 contains 15 residues. The V end was cut by 6 bases, the J end by 0 bases, with 12 bases between. CDR3 in amino acids: CASRTTLSSYNEQFF. In DNA form, the CDR3 reads TGTGCCAGCAGAACAACCCTGAGCTCCTACAATGAGCAGTTCTTC.

This clonotype was seen only a few times. The chain uses TRBV7-9 and TRBJ1-1; 8 positions match TRBD1. The junction had 11 bases not matched to a gene; V was cut back by 5 bases and J by 9 bases. The CDR3 contains 14 residues. Germline CDR1 SEHNR, CDR2 FQNEAQ (reference sequence). CDR3 bases: TGTGCCAGCAGCGATAAGACCGACAGGGGTAAAGCTTTCTTT. The encoded protein is CASSDKTDRGKAFF.

The CDR3 coding sequence is TGTGCCAGCAGCGTTAGCACAGATACGCAGTATTTT. It codes for CASSVSTDTQYF. The genes are TRBV9 and TRBJ2-3; D remains unclear. V dropped 2 bases and J dropped 0 bases, with 1 base sitting between them. CDR1 SGDLS and CDR2 YYNGEE come from the germline V gene. CDR3 length equals 12 residues.

V gene TRBV5-5 combines with J gene TRBJ2-1; 9 nucleotides line up with TRBD1. V was clipped by 1 base and J by 9 bases; unmatched bases: 8. Germline V gives CDR1 SGHKS, CDR2 YYEKEE (reference sequence). This CDR3 has 15 residues. The CDR3 region has the DNA TGTGCCAGCAGCTTGCGTCCGGGACAGGGCAGTGAGCAGTTCTTC. Residues: CASSLRPGQGSEQFF.

V usage is TRBV11-1 and J usage is TRBJ2-7; D possibly uses TRBD1 or TRBD2 (5 bases each). This CDR3 has 14 residues. Between the trimmed V and J ends, which lost 4 bases and 2 bases, there was a span of 12 bases. The germline gives CDR1 SGHAT, CDR2 FQDESV (reference sequence). The CDR3 bases are TGTGCCAGCAGCTATTGGGACGGAACCTACGAGCAGTACTTC. Its protein product is CASSYWDGTYEQYF. Full variable domain (remainder filled in from reference TRBV11-1 and TRBJ2-7): EAEVAQSPRYKITEKSQAVAFWCDPISGHATLYWYRQILGQGPELLVQFQDESVVDDSQLPKDRFSAERLKGVDSTLKIQPAELGDSAMYLCASSYWDGTYEQYFGPGTRLTVT.

This clonotype appeared once. The V and J genes are TRBV20-1 and TRBJ2-5, with D maybe TRBD2 (5 bases). V dropped 3 bases and J dropped 0 bases, with 5 bases sitting between them. This CDR3 has 12 amino acids. CDR1 and CDR2 from the germline V gene are DFQATT and SNEGSKA (reference sequence). Here the CDR3 DNA reads TGCAGTGCTAGGCGGGACCAAGAGACCCAGTACTTC. It specifies CSARRDQETQYF.

The CDR3 region is CASSLVPDGANVLTF. The CDR3 DNA sequence: TGTGCCAGCAGCTTAGTCCCCGACGGGGCCAACGTCCTGACTTTC. The chain is built from TRBV7-6 and TRBJ2-6; D remains ambiguous. Germline lookup yields CDR1 SGHVS and CDR2 FNYEAQ. This CDR3 has 15 residues. V was clipped by 1 base and J by 4 bases, with 8 bases between them.

This clonotype occurred a few times. Written as DNA, the CDR3 is TGTGCCAGCTCACGGACAGGAGTAGATACGCAGTATTTT. Amino acid sequence: CASSRTGVDTQYF. The chain links TRBV18 to TRBJ2-3, with 7 bases aligning to TRBD1. The ends lost 4 bases at V and 5 bases at J; junction bases unmatched: 3. CDR3 size: 13 residues. Germline V gives CDR1 KGHSH, CDR2 LQKENI.

In this sample, this clonotype turned up many times. The chain couples TRBV29-1 to TRBJ1-2; 8 bases fit TRBD1. Losses at the gene ends were 7 bases for V and 7 bases for J; bases not matched to a gene: 11. The germline CDR1 and CDR2 sequences are SQVTM and ANQGSEA. The CDR3 has 13 residues. CDR3 in amino acids: CSARTGKDSGYTF. CDR3 nucleotide sequence: TGCAGCGCTCGGACAGGGAAAGACTCTGGCTACACCTTC.

This clonotype has ten or more counts. The chain uses TRBV30 and TRBJ1-2; tentative D call: TRBD1 (6 bases). From germline, CDR1 is GTSNPN and CDR2 SVGIG (reference sequence). The V end lost 4 bases, the J end lost 6 bases, and 21 bases lay between the germline ends. The CDR3 spans 15 residues. This CDR3 is CAWTTLRGGGDGYTF. As DNA, the CDR3 is TGTGCCTGGACCACCCTCCGGGGAGGGGGTGATGGCTACACCTTC.